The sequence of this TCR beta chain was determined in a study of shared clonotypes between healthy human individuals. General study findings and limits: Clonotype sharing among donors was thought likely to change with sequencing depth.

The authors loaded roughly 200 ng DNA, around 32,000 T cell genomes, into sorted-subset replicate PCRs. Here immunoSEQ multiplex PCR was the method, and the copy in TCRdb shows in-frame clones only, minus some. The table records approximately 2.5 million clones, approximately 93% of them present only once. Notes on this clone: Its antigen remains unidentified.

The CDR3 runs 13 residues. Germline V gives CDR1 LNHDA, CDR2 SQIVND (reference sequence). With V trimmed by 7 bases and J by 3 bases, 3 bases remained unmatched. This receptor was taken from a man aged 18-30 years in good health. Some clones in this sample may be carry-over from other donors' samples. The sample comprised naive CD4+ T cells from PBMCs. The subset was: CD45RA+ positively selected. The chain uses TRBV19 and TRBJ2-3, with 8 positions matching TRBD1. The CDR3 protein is CASMRTGTDTQYF. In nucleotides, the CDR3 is TGTGCCAGTATGAGGACAGGGACAGATACGCAGTATTTT.